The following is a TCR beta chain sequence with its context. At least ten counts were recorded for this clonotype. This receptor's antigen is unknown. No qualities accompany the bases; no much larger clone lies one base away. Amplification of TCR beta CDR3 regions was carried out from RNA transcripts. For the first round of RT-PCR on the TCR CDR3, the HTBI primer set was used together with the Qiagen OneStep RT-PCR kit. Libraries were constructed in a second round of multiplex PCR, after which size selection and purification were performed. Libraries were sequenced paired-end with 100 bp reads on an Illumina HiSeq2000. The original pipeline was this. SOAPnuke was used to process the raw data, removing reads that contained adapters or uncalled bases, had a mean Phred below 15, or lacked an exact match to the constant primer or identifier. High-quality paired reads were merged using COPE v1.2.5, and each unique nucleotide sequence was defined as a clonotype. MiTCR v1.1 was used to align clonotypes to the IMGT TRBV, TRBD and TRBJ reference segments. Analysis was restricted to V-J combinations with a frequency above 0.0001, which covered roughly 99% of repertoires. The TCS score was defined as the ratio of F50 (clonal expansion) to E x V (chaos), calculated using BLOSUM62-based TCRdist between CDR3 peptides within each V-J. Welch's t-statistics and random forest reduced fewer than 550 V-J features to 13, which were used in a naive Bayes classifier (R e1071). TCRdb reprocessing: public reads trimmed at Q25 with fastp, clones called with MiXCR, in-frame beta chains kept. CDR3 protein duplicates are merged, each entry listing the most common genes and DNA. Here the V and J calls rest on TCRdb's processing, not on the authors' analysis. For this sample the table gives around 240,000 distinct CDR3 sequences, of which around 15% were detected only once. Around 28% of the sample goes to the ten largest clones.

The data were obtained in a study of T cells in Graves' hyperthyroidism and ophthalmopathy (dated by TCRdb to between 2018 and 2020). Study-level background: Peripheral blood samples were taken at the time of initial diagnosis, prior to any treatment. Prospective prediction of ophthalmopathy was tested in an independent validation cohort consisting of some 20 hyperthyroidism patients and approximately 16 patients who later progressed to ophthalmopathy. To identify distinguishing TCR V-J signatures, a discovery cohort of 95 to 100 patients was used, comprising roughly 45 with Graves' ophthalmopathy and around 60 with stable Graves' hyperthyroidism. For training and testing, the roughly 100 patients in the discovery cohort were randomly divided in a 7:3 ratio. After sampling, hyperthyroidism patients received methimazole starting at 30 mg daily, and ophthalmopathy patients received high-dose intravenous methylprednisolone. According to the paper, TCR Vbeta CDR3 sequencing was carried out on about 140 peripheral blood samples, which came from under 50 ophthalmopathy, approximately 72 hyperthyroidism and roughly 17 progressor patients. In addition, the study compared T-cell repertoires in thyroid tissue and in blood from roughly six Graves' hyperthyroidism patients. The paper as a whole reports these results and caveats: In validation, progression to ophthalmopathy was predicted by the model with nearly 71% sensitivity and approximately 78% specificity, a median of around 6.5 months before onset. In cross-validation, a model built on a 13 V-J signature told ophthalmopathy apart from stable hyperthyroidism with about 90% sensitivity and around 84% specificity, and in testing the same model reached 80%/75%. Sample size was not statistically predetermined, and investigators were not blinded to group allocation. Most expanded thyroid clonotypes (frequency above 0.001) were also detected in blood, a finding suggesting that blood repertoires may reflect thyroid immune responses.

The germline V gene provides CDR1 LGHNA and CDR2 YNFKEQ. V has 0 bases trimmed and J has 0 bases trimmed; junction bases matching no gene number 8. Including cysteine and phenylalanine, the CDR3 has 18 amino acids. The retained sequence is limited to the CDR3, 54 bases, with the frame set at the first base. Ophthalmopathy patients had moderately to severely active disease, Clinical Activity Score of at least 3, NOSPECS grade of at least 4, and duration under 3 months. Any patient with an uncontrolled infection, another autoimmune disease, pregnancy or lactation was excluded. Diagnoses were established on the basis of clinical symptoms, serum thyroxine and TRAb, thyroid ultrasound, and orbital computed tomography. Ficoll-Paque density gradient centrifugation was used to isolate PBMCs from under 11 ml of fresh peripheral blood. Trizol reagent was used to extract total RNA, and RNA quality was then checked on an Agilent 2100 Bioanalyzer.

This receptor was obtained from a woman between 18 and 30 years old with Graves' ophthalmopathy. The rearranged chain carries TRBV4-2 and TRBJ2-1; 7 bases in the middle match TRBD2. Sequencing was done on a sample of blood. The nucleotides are TGTGCCAGCAGCCAAGACTCTCAATGGACTAGCTCCTACAATGAGCAGTTCTTC. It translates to CASSQDSQWTSSYNEQFF.